This T cell receptor beta chain was recorded in a study of blood T cell repertoires in COVID-19. Study context: From T cells, B-cell-depleted T cells, or PBMCs came the material, which was cDNA or gDNA.

This clone appeared a few times. The method was immunoSEQ multiplex PCR; TCRdb's version includes in-frame clones alone and lacks a portion of them. The sample has around 140,000 clones; approximately 81% are singletons. Germline CDR1 SGHNT, CDR2 YYREEE (reference sequence). The CDR3 runs 15 residues. V was cut by 2 bases and J by 5 bases, with 16 bases left in between. The specimen sequenced was peripheral blood. The clonotype was recovered from a human donor with acute or convalescent COVID-19. The donor label of this sample is uncertain. This rearrangement joins TRBV5-4 to TRBJ1-1; the D gene is possibly TRBD1 (5 bases). This chain's CDR3 is CASSFTDSGDTEAFF. The CDR3 coding sequence is TGTGCCAGCAGCTTTACCGACTCGGGGGATACTGAAGCTTTCTTT.